This T cell receptor beta chain stems from a study of blood T cell repertoires in COVID-19. Study context: Some COVID-19 samples were acute and others convalescent; all came from the United States, Italy and Spain.

V dropped 3 bases and J dropped 1; count of bases not matched to a gene: 3. The CDR3 totals 15 residues. Germline V gene data show CDR1 as LGHDT and CDR2 as YNNKEL (reference sequence). Sequenced by immunoSEQ multiplex PCR; TCRdb stores in-frame clones only, minus some. The sample yields approximately 200,000 clones, roughly 86% seen once. Participant-given clinical history determined each cohort assignment. For recovered donors of Cohort 3, there were two negative PCRs, clearance, or symptom resolution. V gene TRBV3-1 (or the pseudogene TRBV3-2) combines with J gene TRBJ2-3; 8 bases map to TRBD2. The sequenced material came from PBMCs or T cells enriched from blood (not recorded which). This clonotype originated in a woman aged 25 to 39 who had recovered from COVID-19. The DNA for the CDR3 is TGTGCCAGCAGCCAGCGGGAGGACCGCACAGATACGCAGTATTTT. Translated, it gives CASSQREDRTDTQYF.